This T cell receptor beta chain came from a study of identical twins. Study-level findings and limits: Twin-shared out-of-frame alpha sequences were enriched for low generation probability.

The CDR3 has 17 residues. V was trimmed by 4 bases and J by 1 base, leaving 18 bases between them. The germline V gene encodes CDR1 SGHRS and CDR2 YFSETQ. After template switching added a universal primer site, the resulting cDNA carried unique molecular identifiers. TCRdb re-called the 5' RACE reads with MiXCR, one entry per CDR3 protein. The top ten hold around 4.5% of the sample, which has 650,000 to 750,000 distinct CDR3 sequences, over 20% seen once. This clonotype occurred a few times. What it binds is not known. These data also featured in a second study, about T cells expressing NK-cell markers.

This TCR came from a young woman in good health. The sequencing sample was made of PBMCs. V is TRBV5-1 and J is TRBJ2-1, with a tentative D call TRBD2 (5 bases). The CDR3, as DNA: TGCGCCAGCAGCCCGGTCCCGCTAGCCCAGTCCTACAATGAGCAGTTCTTC. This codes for CASSPVPLAQSYNEQFF. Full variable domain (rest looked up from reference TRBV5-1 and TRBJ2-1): KAGVTQTPRYLIKTRGQQVTLSCSPISGHRSVSWYQQTPGQGLQFLFEYFSETQRNKGNFPGRFSGRQFSNSRSEMNVSTLELGDSALYLCASSPVPLAQSYNEQFFGPGTRLTVL.